This TCR beta chain emerged from a study of OX40 agonist ivuxolimab in advanced cancers. In germline, CDR1 is SGHDN, CDR2 FVKESK. Unmatched junction bases numbered 4, after V lost 4 bases and J lost 2 bases. There are 15 residues in the CDR3. Using immunoSEQ multiplex PCR, the repertoire was profiled, and TCRdb retains in-frame clones only, with some absent. The sample lists some 74,000 clones; roughly 94% were seen once. The chain couples TRBV14 to TRBJ2-1; TRBD2 matches at 8 bases. This clonotype originated in an adult with an advanced solid tumor such as melanoma, head and neck, liver or kidney cancer. Sequences were derived from CD4+ or CD8+ T cells sorted from blood, sampled in a trial of the OX40 agonist ivuxolimab. CDR3 region: CASSPSGSAYNEQFF. The CDR3 DNA is TGTGCCAGCAGCCCCAGCGGGAGCGCCTACAATGAGCAGTTCTTC.